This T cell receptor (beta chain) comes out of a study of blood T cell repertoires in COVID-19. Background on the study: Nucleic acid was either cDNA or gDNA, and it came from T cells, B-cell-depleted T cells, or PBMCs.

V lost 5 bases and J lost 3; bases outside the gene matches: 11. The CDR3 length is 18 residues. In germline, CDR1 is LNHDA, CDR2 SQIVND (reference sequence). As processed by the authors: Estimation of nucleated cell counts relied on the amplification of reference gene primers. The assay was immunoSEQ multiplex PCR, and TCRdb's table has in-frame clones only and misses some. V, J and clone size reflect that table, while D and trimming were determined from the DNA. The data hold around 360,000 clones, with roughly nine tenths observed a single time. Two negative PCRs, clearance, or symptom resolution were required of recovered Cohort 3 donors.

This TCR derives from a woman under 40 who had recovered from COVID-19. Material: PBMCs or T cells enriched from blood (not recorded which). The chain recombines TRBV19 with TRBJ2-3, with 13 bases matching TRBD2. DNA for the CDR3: TGTGCCAGTAGTCCGCGAACACTAGCGGGAGGGCCAACAGATACGCAGTATTTT. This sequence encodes CASSPRTLAGGPTDTQYF. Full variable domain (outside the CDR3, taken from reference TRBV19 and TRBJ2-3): DGGITQSPKYLFRKEGQNVTLSCEQNLNHDAMYWYRQDPGQGLRLIYYSQIVNDFQKGDIAEGYSVSREKKESFPLTVTSAQKNPTAFYLCASSPRTLAGGPTDTQYFGPGTRLTVL.